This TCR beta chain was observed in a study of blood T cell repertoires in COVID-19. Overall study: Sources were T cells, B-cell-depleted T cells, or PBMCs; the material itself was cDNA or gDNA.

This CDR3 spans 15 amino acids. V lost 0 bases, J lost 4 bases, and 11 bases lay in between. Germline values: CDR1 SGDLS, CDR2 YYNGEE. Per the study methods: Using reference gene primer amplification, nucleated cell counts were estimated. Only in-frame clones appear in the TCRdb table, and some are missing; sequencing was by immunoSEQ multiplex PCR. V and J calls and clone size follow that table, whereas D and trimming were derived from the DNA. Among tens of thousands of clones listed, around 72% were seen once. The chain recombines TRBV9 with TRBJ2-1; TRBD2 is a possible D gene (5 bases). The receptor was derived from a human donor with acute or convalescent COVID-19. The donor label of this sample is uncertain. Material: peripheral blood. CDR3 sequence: CASSVEASSYNEQFF. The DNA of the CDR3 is TGTGCCAGCAGCGTAGAGGCTAGCTCATACAATGAGCAGTTCTTC.